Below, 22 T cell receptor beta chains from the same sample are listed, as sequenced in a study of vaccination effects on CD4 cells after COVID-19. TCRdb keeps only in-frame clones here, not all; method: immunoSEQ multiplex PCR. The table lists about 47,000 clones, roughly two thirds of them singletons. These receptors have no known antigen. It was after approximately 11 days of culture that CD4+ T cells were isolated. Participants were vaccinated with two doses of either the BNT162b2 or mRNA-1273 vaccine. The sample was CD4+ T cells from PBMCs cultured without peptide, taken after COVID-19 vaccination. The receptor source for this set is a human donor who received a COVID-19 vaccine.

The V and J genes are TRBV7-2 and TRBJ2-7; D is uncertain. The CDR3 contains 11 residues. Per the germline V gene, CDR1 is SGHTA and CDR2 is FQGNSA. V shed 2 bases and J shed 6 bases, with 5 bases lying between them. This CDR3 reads CASSLILEQYF. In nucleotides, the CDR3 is TGTGCCAGCAGCTTAATTCTCGAGCAGTACTTC.

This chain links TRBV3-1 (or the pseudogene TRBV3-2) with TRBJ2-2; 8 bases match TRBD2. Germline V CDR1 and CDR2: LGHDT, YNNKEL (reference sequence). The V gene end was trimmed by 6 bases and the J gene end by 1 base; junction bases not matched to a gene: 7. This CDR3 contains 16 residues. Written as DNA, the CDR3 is TGTGCCAGCAGGGAAACTAGCGGACGGAACACCGGGGAGCTGTTTTTT. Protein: CASRETSGRNTGELFF.

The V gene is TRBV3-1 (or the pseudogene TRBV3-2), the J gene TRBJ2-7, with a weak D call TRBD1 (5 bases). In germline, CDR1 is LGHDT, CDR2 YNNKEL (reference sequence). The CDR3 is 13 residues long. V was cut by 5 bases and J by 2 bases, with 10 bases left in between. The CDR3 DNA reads TGTGCCAGCAGCTGGGGCAAGACCTACGAGCAGTACTTC. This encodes CASSWGKTYEQYF.

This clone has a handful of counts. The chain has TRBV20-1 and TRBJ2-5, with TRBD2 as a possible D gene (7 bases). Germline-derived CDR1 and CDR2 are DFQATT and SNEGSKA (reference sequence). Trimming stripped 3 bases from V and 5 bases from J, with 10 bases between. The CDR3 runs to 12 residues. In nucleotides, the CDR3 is TGCAGTGCTAGTCGGGGGGCCGAGACCCAGTACTTC. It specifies CSASRGAETQYF.

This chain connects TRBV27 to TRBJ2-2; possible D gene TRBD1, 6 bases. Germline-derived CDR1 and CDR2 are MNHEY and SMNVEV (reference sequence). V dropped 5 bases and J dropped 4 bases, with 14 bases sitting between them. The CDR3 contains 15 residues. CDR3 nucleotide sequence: TGTGCCAGCAGTAATTCAGGGGACGGCACCGGGGAGCTGTTTTTT. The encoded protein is CASSNSGDGTGELFF.

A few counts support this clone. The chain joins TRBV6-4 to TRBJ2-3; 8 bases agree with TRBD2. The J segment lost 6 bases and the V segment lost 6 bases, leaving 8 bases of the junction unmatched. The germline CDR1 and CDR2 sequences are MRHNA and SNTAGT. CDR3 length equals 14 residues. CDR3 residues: CASSLGTRSDTQYF. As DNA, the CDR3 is TGTGCCAGCAGCTTGGGGACTAGAAGTGATACGCAGTATTTT.

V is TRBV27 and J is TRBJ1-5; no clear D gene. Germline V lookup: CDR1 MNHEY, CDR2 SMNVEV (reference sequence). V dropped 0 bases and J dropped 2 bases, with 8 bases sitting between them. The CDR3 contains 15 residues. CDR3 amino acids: CASSLSVGGNQPQHF. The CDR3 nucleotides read TGTGCCAGCAGTTTATCGGTTGGGGGCAATCAGCCCCAGCATTTT.

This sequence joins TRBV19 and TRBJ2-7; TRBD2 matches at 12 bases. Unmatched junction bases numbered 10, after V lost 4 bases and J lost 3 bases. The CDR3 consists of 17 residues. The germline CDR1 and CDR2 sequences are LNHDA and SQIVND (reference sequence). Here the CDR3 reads CASSTKLRLAGDYEQYF. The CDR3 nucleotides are TGTGCCAGTAGTACCAAGCTTAGACTAGCGGGAGACTACGAGCAGTACTTC.

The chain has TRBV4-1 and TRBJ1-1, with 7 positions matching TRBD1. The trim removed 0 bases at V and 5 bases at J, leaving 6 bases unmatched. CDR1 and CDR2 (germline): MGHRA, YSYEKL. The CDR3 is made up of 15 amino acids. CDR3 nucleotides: TGCGCCAGCAGCCAAGAAAGACAGGGCTCGACTGAAGCTTTCTTT. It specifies CASSQERQGSTEAFF.

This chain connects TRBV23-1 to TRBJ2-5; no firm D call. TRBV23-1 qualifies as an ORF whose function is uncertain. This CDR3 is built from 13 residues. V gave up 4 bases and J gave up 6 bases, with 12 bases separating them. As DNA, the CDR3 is TGCGCCAGCAGTCTAAGGCCTAGAAAGACCCAGTACTTC. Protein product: CASSLRPRKTQYF.

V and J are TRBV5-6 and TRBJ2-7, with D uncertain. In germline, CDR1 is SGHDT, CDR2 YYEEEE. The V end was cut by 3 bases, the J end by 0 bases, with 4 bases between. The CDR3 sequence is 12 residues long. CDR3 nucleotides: TGTGCCAGCAGCTCAAACTCCTACGAGCAGTACTTC. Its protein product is CASSSNSYEQYF. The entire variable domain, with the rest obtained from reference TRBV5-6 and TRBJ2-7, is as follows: DAGVTQSPTHLIKTRGQQVTLRCSPKSGHDTVSWYQQALGQGPQFIFQYYEEEERQRGNFPDRFSGHQFPNYSSELNVNALLLGDSALYLCASSSNSYEQYFGPGTRLTVT.

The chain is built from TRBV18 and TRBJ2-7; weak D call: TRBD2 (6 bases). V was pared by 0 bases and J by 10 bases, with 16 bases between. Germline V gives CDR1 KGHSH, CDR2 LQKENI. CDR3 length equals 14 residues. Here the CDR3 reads CASSPPSLGGGQYF. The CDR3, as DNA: TGTGCCAGCTCACCACCGAGTTTGGGGGGAGGACAGTACTTC.

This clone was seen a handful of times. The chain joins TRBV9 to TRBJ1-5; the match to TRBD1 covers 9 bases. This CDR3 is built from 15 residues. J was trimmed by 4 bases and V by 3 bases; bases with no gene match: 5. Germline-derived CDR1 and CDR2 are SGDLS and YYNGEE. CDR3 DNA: TGTGCCAGCAGCGCGGGACAGGGACTTAATCAGCCCCAGCATTTT. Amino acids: CASSAGQGLNQPQHF.

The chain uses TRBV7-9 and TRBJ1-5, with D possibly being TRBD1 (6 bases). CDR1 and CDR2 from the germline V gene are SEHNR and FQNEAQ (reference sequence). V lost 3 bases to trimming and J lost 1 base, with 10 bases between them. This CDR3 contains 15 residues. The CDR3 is CASSFGGWSNQPQHF. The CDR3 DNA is TGTGCCAGCAGCTTTGGGGGCTGGAGCAATCAGCCCCAGCATTTT.

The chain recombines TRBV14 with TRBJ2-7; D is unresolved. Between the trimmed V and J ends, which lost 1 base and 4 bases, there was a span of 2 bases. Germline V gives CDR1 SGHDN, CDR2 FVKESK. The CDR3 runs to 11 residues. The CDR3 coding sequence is TGTGCCAGCAGCCAAGGGTACGAGCAGTACTTC. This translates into CASSQGYEQYF.

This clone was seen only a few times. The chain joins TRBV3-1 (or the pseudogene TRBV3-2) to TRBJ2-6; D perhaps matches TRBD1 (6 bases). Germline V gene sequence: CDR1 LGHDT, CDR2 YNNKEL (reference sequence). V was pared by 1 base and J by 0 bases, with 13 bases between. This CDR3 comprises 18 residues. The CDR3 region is CASSQGPGHRSGANVLTF. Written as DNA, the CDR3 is TGTGCCAGCAGCCAAGGACCGGGACACCGCTCTGGGGCCAACGTCCTGACTTTC.

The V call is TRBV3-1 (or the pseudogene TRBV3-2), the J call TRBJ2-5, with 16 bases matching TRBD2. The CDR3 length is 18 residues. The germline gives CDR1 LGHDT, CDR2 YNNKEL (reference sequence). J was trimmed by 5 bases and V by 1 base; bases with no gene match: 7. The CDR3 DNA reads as TGTGCCAGCAGCCAAGCGGGACTAGCGGGGGGGAACACGGAGACCCAGTACTTC. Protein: CASSQAGLAGGNTETQYF.

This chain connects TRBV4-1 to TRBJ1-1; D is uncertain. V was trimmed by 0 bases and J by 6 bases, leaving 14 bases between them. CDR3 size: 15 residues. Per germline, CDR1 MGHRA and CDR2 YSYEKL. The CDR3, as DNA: TGCGCCAGCAGCCAAGATTCTTCTCGGGCATCTGAAGCTTTCTTT. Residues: CASSQDSSRASEAFF.

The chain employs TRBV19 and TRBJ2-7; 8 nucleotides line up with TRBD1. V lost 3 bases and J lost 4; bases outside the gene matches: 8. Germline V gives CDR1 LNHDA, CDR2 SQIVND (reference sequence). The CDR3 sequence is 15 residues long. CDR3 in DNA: TGTGCCAGTAGTATTCCCGGACAGGGTATGTACGAGCAGTACTTC. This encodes CASSIPGQGMYEQYF.

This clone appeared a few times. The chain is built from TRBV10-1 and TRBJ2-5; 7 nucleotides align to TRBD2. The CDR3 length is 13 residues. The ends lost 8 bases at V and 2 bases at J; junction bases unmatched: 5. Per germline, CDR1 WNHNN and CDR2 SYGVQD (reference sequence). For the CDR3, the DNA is TGCGCCAGCGCAGCGGGGTTACAAGAGACCCAGTACTTC. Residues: CASAAGLQETQYF.

CDR3 protein: CAISESEDTQYF. The CDR3 DNA reads TGTGCCATCAGTGAAAGTGAAGATACGCAGTATTTT. V and J are TRBV10-3 and TRBJ2-3; no firm D call. From germline, CDR1 is ENHRY and CDR2 SYGVKD. The CDR3 loop spans 12 amino acids. V lost 3 bases and J lost 5, with 6 bases in between.

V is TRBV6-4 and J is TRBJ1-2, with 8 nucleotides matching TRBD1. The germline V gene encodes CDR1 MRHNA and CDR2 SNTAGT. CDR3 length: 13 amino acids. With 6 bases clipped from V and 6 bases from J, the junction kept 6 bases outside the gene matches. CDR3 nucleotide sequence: TGTGCCAGCAGGGGACAGGCCAGGGATGGCTACACCTTC. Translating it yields CASRGQARDGYTF.